This TCR beta chain emerged from a study of vaccination effects on CD4 cells after COVID-19. CD4+ T cells specific for antigen were expanded with viral peptide pools by the ViraFEST assay before sequencing. Upon completion of around eleven days in culture, CD4+ T cells were isolated. Vaccinees lacked prior SARS-CoV-2 infection and tested negative for nucleocapsid antibodies. Each well held approximately 1.8 million PBMC cultured with around 9 ug/ml peptides and 8 to 10 IU/ml IL-2. The V gene lost 0 bases and the J gene lost 1 base, with 9 bases spanning the gap. The germline V gene has CDR1 MNHNS and CDR2 SASEGT. The CDR3 runs 15 residues. As regards this clone: Its antigen is not identified.

Assay: immunoSEQ multiplex PCR; the TCRdb copy retains only in-frame clones and omits some. The sample consists of around 41,000 clones, around 77% of them appearing once. This TCR derives from a human donor who received a COVID-19 vaccine. The chain has TRBV6-1 and TRBJ1-1; D gene unclear. Material: CD4+ T cells from PBMCs cultured with SARS-CoV-2 spike peptides, obtained before COVID-19 vaccination. CDR3: CASSEAQQPNTEAFF. The DNA of the CDR3 is TGTGCCAGCAGTGAAGCGCAGCAACCGAACACTGAAGCTTTCTTT.